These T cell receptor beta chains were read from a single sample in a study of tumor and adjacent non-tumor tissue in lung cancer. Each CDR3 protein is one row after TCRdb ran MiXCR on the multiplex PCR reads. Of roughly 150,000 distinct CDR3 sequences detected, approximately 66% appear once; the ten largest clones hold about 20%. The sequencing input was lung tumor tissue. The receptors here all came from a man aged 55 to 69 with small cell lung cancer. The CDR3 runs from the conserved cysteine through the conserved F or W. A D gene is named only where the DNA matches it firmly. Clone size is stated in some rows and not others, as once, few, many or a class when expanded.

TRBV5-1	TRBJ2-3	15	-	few	TGCGCCAGCAGCCCGCAGGGGCCCACCACAGATACGCAGTATTTT	CASSPQGPTTDTQYF
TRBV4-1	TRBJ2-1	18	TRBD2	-	TGCGCCAGCAGCCAAGTCCCCACCCTAGCGGGATCCTACAATGAGCAGTTCTTC	CASSQVPTLAGSYNEQFF
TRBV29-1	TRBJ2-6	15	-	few	TGCAGCGTTGGAGGGGGTTCATCTGGGGCCAACGTCCTGACTTTC	CSVGGGSSGANVLTF
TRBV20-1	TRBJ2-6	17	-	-	TGCAGTGCTAACTACATGGATCAGAGCTCTGGGGCCAACGTCCTGACTTTC	CSANYMDQSSGANVLTF
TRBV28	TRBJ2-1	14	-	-	TGTGCCAGCACTTCGAGGGGACTTTACAATGAGCATTTCTTC	CASTSRGLYNEHFF
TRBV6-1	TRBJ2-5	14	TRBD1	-	TGTGCCAGCAGCTCCTACAGGGGCCAAGAGATCCAGTACTTC	CASSSYRGQEIQYF
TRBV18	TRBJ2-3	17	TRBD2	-	TGTGCCAGCTCACGGGAACCAGCGGGAGGTGGGTCAGATACGCAGTATTTT	CASSREPAGGGSDTQYF
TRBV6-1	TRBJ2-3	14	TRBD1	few	TGTGCCAGCAATGAAGGGACAGGGATAGATACGCAGTATTTT	CASNEGTGIDTQYF
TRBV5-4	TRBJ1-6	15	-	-	TGTGCCTGCAGCTTGGAACCAGGGAGTAATTCACCCCTCCACTTT	CACSLEPGSNSPLHF
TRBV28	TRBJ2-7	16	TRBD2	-	TGTGCCAGCAACGGACCGGGACTAGCGGGCTCCTACGAGCAGTACTTC	CASNGPGLAGSYEQYF
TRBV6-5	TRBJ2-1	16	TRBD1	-	TGTGCCAGCAGTAGACCCGGGACAGAGGTTTACAATGAGCAGTTCTTC	CASSRPGTEVYNEQFF
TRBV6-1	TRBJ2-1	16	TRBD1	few	TGTGCCAGCAGTGCATCCGGGACAGGGGGACACAATGAGCAGTTCTTC	CASSASGTGGHNEQFF
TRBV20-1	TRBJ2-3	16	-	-	TGCAGTGCTACCAGAAAGTCGGGAGATTATGGAGATACACAGTATTTT	CSATRKSGDYGDTQYF
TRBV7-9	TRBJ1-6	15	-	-	TGTGCCAGCAGCTCAGCAGGGACCTTAAATTCACCCCTCCACTTT	CASSSAGTLNSPLHF
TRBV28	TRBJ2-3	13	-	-	TGTGCCAGCCGATCCGACCGCACAGATATGCAGTATTTT	CASRSDRTDMQYF
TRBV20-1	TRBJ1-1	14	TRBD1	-	TGCAGTACTAGAGTCGGCGGGACAGGGGGTGTTGCTTTATTT	CSTRVGGTGGVALF
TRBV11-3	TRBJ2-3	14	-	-	TGTGCCAGCAACTTAATGCTAAACACAGATACGCAGTATTTT	CASNLMLNTDTQYF
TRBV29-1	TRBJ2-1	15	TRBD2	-	TGCAACGTTGAATATTCCAGCGGGAACCCCAATGAGCAGTTCTTC	CNVEYSSGNPNEQFF
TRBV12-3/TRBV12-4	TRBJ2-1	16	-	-	TGTGCCGGCAGTCCCCTAGAGTGGACCTACAACAATGAGCAGTTCTTC	CAGSPLEWTYNNEQFF
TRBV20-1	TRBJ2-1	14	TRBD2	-	TGCAGTGCTAGTGCTGGGGGACTAGCGGGTGAGCAGTTCTTC	CSASAGGLAGEQFF
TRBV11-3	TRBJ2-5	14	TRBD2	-	TGTACCAGCAGCTTAAGCGGGATCCAGGAGACTCAGTACTTC	CTSSLSGIQETQYF
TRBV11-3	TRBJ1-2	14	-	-	TGTGTCAGCAGTTTAATTTTTCTGACCTATGGCTACACCTTC	CVSSLIFLTYGYTF
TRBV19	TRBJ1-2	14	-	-	TGTGCCTGTAGGACCGGGACCGCGAACTATGGCTACACCTTC	CACRTGTANYGYTF
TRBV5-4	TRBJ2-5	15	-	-	TGTGCCAGCAGCCCCCGGAGGGATGGGCAAGAGACCCAGTACTTC	CASSPRRDGQETQYF
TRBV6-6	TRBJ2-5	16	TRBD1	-	TGTGCCAGCAGTCCCCGCGCGACAGGGGGGGCAGAGATCCAGTACTTC	CASSPRATGGAEIQYF
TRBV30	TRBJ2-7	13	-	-	TGTGCCTGGAGTCTGGGAAATTCCTACGAGCAGTACTTC	CAWSLGNSYEQYF
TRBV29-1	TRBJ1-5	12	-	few	TGCAGCGTGGGGACCCTTGGGCAGCCCCAGCATTTT	CSVGTLGQPQHF
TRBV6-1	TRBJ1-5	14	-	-	TGTGCCAGCAGTGACCCGAGGGGCGGTCTGCCCCAGCATTTT	CASSDPRGGLPQHF
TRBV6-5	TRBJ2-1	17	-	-	TGTGCCAGCAGTTACTCGATCTGTGGATTAGCGGACAATGAGCAGTTCTTC	CASSYSICGLADNEQFF
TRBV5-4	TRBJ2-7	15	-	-	TGTGCCAGCAGCCCCCGTAAGGAGGCCTCCTACGAGCAGTACTTC	CASSPRKEASYEQYF
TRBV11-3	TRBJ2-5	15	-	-	TGTGCCGGCAGTTCCGCGAGCAATCGGTTCGGGACCCAGTACTTC	CAGSSASNRFGTQYF
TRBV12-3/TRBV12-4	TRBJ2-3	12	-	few	TGTGCCAGCAGTTTCCTAGCAGATACGCAGTATTTT	CASSFLADTQYF
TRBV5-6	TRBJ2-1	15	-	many	TGTGCCAGCAGCTTGGGTCAGCTCCCATACAATGAGCAGTTCTTC	CASSLGQLPYNEQFF
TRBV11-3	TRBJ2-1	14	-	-	TGTGACAGCAGCTTAGATCTTTGGGGATTTGAACAGTTCTTC	CDSSLDLWGFEQFF
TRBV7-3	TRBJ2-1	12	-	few	TGTGCCAGCAGCACCCTAACCGGGGAGCAGTTCTTC	CASSTLTGEQFF
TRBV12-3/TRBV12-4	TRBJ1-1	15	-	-	TGTGTCATTTCCGAGAGAGGACAGATGAACACTGAAGCTTTCTTT	CVISERGQMNTEAFF
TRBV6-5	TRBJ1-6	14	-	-	TGTGCCAGCAGTTATCCCGGGAGGCGGTCACCCACCCACTTT	CASSYPGRRSPTHF
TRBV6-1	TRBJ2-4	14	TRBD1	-	TGTGCCGGCGGTGATCGGGACAGAGAAAACATTCAGTACTTC	CAGGDRDRENIQYF
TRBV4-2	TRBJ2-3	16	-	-	TGTGCCAGCAGCCAAGCTGCGGTGAGCTTGCAGGATACGCAGTATTTT	CASSQAAVSLQDTQYF
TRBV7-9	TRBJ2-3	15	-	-	TGTGCCAGCAGCCCCCAAGGGGGGGCAACAGATACGCAGTATTTT	CASSPQGGATDTQYF
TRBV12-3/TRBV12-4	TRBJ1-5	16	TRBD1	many	TGTGCCAGCAGTCTCCAGACAGGGGGCTACAATCAGCCCCAGCATTTT	CASSLQTGGYNQPQHF
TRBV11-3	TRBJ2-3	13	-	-	TGTGCCAGCGGCCTAATGTGGGGAGATACGCAGTATTTC	CASGLMWGDTQYF
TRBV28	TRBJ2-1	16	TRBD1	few	TGTGCCAGCAGCGATATGCGAGGGACAGGGGCCCATGAGCAGTTCTTC	CASSDMRGTGAHEQFF
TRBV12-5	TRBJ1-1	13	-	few	TGTGCTACCCGGGGAGAGTCCAACACTGAAGCTTTCTTT	CATRGESNTEAFF
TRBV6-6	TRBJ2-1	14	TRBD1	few	TGTGCCAGCAGGTCCGGGACAGGTTACAATGAGCAGTTCTTC	CASRSGTGYNEQFF
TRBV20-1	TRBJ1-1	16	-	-	TGCAATGCTAGAGACCCCTCGGGGAAACCGAACACAGAAGCTTTCTTT	CNARDPSGKPNTEAFF
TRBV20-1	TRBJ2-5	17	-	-	TGCAGTGCCCGGGGGACTAGGGGGCTCGGACTTAAAGAGACCCAGTATTTC	CSARGTRGLGLKETQYF
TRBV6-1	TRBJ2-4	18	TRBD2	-	TGTACCAGCAGTTACTATAGCGGGAGGGCCGGATCCAAAGACATTCAGTACTTC	CTSSYYSGRAGSKDIQYF
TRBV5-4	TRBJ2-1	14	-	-	TGTGCCAGCATTAATGGGGACGGCTACAATGAGCAGTTCTTC	CASINGDGYNEQFF
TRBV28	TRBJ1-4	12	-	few	TGTGCCGTAGAATCGCCGAATGAAAAACTGTTTTTT	CAVESPNEKLFF
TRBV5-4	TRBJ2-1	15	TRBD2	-	TGTGCCAGCAGCTTACGGACTAGCGGGAGCGATAAGCAGTTCTTC	CASSLRTSGSDKQFF
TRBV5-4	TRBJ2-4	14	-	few	TGTGCCAGCAGCTTGATAGAGACCAAAAACATTCAGTACTTC	CASSLIETKNIQYF
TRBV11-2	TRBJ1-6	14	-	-	TGTGTCAGTAGCTCCCACACGGGAGGATCACCCCTCCACTTT	CVSSSHTGGSPLHF
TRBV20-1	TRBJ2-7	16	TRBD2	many	TGCAGTGCTAGAGATGGGTTGGGCGGGAGGGCCCGGGAGCAGTACTTC	CSARDGLGGRAREQYF
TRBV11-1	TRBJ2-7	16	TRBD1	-	TGTGCCAGCAGCTTAGCCCCGAGACAGGGGGACTACGAGCAGCACTTC	CASSLAPRQGDYEQHF
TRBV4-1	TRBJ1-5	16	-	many	TGCGCCAGCAGCCAAGTTGGGTCGGAGGGTAATCAGCCCCAGCATTTT	CASSQVGSEGNQPQHF
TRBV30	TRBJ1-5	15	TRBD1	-	TGTGCCTGGGGGCCTAAGGGACAGGAAAATCACCCCCAGCATTTT	CAWGPKGQENHPQHF
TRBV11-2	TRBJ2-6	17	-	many	TGTGCCAGCAGCTCTTCCAGACAAAACTCTGGGGCCAACGTCCTGACTTTC	CASSSSRQNSGANVLTF
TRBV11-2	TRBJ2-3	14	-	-	TGTTCCAGCAGCTTAGCGGTTGAAATAGATACGCAGTATTTT	CSSSLAVEIDTQYF